The subject of this entry is one T cell receptor beta chain. These data originate in a study of regulatory T cells in long-lasting Graves disease. Investigators prepared the TCR beta libraries by applying iRepertoire HTBI primers and Arm-PCR of CDR3 regions. One entry per CDR3 protein, called by TCRdb with MiXCR from the multiplex PCR reads. The sample contains around 500,000 distinct CDR3 sequences, roughly 13% of which appear only once. CDR1 and CDR2 from the germline V gene are DFQATT and SNEGSKA (reference sequence). Deletions cut 4 bases from V and 4 bases from J, with 11 bases between. CDR3 length: 13 residues. Specified time point: newly diagnosed GD, antithyroid drugs for less than 3 months. Generation of the TCR library employed RNA extracted from PBMCs. These data were also reused for a study on T cells in Graves' hyperthyroidism and ophthalmopathy. From that paper: Most thyroid clonotypes that were expanded above 0.001 also turned up in blood.

The sample was peripheral blood mononuclear cells (PBMCs), taken at new diagnosis, from a patient treated with antithyroid drugs. The clonotype was recovered from a man aged 25 to 40 with Graves disease. This chain uses TRBV20-1 with TRBJ1-5, with D possibly TRBD1 on 5 matching bases. The CDR3 DNA sequence: TGCAGTGCTATGGGGGGGGGAAATCAGCCCCAGCATTTT. This gives the protein CSAMGGGNQPQHF.